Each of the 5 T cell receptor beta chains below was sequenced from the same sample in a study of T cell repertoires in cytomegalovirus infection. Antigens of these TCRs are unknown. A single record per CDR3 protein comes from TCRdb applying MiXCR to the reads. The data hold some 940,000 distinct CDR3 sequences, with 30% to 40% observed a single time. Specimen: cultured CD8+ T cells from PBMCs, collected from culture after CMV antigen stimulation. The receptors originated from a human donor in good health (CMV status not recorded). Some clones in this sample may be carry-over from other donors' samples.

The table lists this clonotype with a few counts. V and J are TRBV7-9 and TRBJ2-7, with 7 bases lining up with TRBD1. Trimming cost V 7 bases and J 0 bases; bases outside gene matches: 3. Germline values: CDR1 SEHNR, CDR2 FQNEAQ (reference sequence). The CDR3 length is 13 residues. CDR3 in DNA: TGTGCCAGCACCGGGACAGTCTCCTACGAGCAGTACGTC. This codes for CASTGTVSYEQYV.

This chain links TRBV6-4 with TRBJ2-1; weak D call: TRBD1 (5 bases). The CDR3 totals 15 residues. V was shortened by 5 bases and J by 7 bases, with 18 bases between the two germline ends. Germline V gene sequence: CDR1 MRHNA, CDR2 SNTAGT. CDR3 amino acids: CASSKTEAGINEQFF. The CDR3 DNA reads TGTGCCAGCAGTAAGACAGAAGCAGGAATTAATGAGCAGTTCTTC.

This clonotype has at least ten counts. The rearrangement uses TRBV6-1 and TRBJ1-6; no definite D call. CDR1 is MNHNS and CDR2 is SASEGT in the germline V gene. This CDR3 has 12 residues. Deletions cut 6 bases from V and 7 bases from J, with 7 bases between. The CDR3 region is CASRQGNSPLHF. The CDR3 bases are TGTGCCAGCAGACAAGGGAATTCACCCCTCCACTTT.

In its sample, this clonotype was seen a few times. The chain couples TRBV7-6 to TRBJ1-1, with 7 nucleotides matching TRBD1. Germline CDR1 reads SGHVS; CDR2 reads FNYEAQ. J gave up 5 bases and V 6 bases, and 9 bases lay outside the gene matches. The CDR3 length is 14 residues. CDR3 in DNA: TGTGCCAGCAGACCTACAGGGGTGGGGACTGAAGCTTTCTTT. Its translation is CASRPTGVGTEAFF. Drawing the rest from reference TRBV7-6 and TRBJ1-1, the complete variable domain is GAGVSQSPRYKVTKRGQDVALRCDPISGHVSLYWYRQALGQGPEFLTYFNYEAQQDKSGLPNDRFSAERPEGSISTLTIQRTEQRDSAMYRCASRPTGVGTEAFFGQGTRLTVV.

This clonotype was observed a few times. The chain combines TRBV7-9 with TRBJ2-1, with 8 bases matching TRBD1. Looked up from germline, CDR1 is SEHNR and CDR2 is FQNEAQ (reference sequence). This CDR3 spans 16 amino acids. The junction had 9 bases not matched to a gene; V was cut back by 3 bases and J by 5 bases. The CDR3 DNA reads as TGTGCCAGCAGCTTCCCTTCTATGGACAGGGACAATGAGCAGTTCTTC. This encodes CASSFPSMDRDNEQFF. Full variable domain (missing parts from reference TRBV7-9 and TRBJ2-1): DTGVSQNPRHKITKRGQNVTFRCDPISEHNRLYWYRQTLGQGPEFLTYFQNEAQLEKSRLLSDRFSAERPKGSFSTLEIQRTEQGDSAMYLCASSFPSMDRDNEQFFGPGTRLTVL.